A selection of T cell receptor beta chains follows, all from one sample in a study of cytomegalovirus exposure and HLA in healthy donors. Data came from immunoSEQ multiplex PCR; TCRdb stores just in-frame clones and leaves some out. Counted here are 140,000 or so clones, 84% occurring once; the ten biggest clones make up around 2.5%. What was sequenced was PBMCs. Receptors originate from a boy aged 2-15 years in good health and CMV-seronegative. Each CDR3 is given with its conserved first and last residue. D genes are given only for firm matches. Only part of the rows carry a size: once, few, many, or a class if the clone is expanded.

v_call,cdr3_length,clone_size,d_call,j_call,cdr3_aa,cdr3_nt
TRBV11-2,19,NA,TRBD2,TRBJ2-1,CASSQTGTTTSPLGNEQFF,TGTGCCAGCAGCCAAACCGGGACTACAACCTCCCCTCTAGGCAATGAGCAGTTCTTC
TRBV15,12,NA,NA,TRBJ2-7,CATQSGSYEQYF,TGTGCCACCCAATCAGGGTCCTACGAGCAGTACTTC
TRBV19,15,NA,TRBD1,TRBJ2-5,CASSGRDRGSETQYF,TGTGCCAGTAGCGGTAGAGACAGGGGCAGCGAGACCCAGTACTTC
TRBV7-3,14,NA,TRBD2,TRBJ2-1,CASSLSPSGNEQFF,TGTGCCAGCAGCTTATCCCCTAGCGGTAATGAGCAGTTCTTC
TRBV27,14,NA,NA,TRBJ1-1,CASSLTTMNTEAFF,TGTGCCAGCAGTCTGACAACCATGAACACTGAAGCTTTCTTT
TRBV11-2,15,once,TRBD2,TRBJ2-5,CASNLGGRGQETQYF,TGTGCCAGCAATCTAGGAGGGAGGGGACAAGAGACCCAGTACTTC
TRBV5-4,15,NA,NA,TRBJ1-2,CATAWLGRVISGYTF,TGTGCCACCGCTTGGTTGGGCAGGGTGATCTCTGGCTACACCTTC
TRBV7-9,16,NA,NA,TRBJ1-2,CASSLPQGRLSYGYTF,TGTGCCAGCAGCTTACCTCAGGGAAGATTGTCCTATGGCTACACCTTC
TRBV28,14,NA,NA,TRBJ2-5,CASSLGDIYETQYF,TGTGCCAGCAGTCTAGGGGACATTTATGAGACCCAGTACTTC
TRBV12-5,18,NA,TRBD2,TRBJ2-7,CASGLVASTSGKTYEQYF,TGTGCTAGTGGTTTGGTCGCTTCCACTAGCGGGAAGACCTACGAGCAGTACTTC
TRBV7-9,11,NA,NA,TRBJ1-3,CASSPSDTIYF,TGTGCCAGCAGCCCGTCGGACACCATATATTTT
TRBV14,14,NA,TRBD2,TRBJ2-7,CASSQDAWGGEQYF,TGTGCCAGCAGCCAAGATGCCTGGGGGGGCGAGCAGTACTTC
TRBV12-2,14,NA,NA,TRBJ1-1,CASRLSRGNTEAFF,TGTGCAAGTCGCTTATCCAGGGGAAACACTGAAGCTTTCTTT
TRBV6-6,12,NA,TRBD1,TRBJ1-2,CASCVTGGGYTF,TGTGCCAGCTGTGTGACAGGGGGCGGCTACACCTTC
TRBV10-3,15,once,TRBD1,TRBJ1-1,CAISYGQGLNTEAFF,TGTGCCATCAGTTATGGACAGGGTTTGAACACTGAAGCTTTCTTT
TRBV7-8,19,NA,TRBD2,TRBJ2-7,CASSLPGLAGGHYSYEQYF,TGTGCCAGCAGCCTACCAGGACTAGCGGGAGGACACTATTCCTACGAGCAGTACTTC
TRBV6-1,19,once,TRBD1,TRBJ2-7,CASSEAGFSGTGIPYEQYF,TGTGCCAGCAGTGAAGCGGGCTTCTCAGGGACAGGGATCCCCTACGAGCAGTACTTC
TRBV7-8,15,NA,NA,TRBJ2-7,CASSLAVGGYYEQYF,TGTGCCAGCAGCTTAGCTGTAGGGGGTTACTACGAGCAGTACTTC
TRBV14,15,NA,NA,TRBJ1-2,CASSQAGISDYGYTF,TGTGCCAGCAGCCAAGCGGGGATTAGTGACTATGGCTACACCTTC
TRBV15,21,NA,NA,TRBJ2-7,CATSRDPPGEDPSSSYYEQYF,TGTGCCACCAGCAGAGACCCCCCAGGGGAAGACCCGTCTTCGTCTTACTACGAGCAGTACTTC
TRBV7-9,16,NA,NA,TRBJ2-3,CASSPSPSSSTDTQYF,TGTGCCAGCAGTCCCTCCCCTAGTTCGAGCACAGATACGCAGTATTTT
TRBV6-6,14,once,TRBD1,TRBJ2-7,CASSRRTGFYEQYF,TGTGCCAGCAGTCGCCGGACAGGATTCTACGAGCAGTACTTC
TRBV10-1,17,NA,TRBD2,TRBJ2-7,CASSDGTSGGETYEQYF,TGCGCCAGCAGTGACGGGACTAGCGGGGGGGAAACCTACGAGCAGTACTTC
TRBV5-1,15,NA,NA,TRBJ1-2,CASSFSREGSYGYTF,TGCGCCAGCAGCTTCTCAAGGGAGGGGTCTTATGGCTACACCTTC
TRBV10-3,14,NA,TRBD1,TRBJ1-2,CAISKQGANCGYTF,TGTGCCATCAGTAAGCAGGGGGCGAACTGTGGCTACACCTTC
TRBV20-1,10,NA,NA,TRBJ2-7,CSARQYEQYF,TGCAGTGCTAGACAATACGAGCAGTACTTC
TRBV7-3,15,NA,TRBD1,TRBJ2-1,CASSLMRGQQSEQFF,TGTGCCAGCAGCTTAATGAGGGGGCAGCAAAGTGAGCAGTTCTTC
TRBV5-4,14,NA,NA,TRBJ2-5,CASSFSSGLETQYF,TGTGCCAGCAGCTTTTCTTCGGGATTAGAGACCCAGTACTTC
TRBV27,15,NA,NA,TRBJ2-2,CASTLVFKLVGELFF,TGTGCCAGCACTCTAGTCTTTAAGTTAGTCGGGGAGCTGTTTTTT
TRBV9,15,NA,TRBD2,TRBJ2-1,CASSVGGSGSNEQFF,TGTGCCAGCAGCGTAGGTGGTAGCGGGAGCAATGAGCAGTTCTTC
TRBV7-3,13,NA,NA,TRBJ1-1,CASTLEMNTEAFF,TGTGCCAGCACCTTGGAGATGAACACTGAAGCTTTCTTT
TRBV29-1,13,NA,NA,TRBJ2-7,CSVAQGRTYEQYF,TGCAGCGTTGCCCAGGGGCGGACCTACGAGCAGTACTTC
TRBV19,19,few,NA,TRBJ1-1,CASSRNQALRPEVNTEAFF,TGTGCCAGTAGTCGAAACCAGGCGCTCAGGCCCGAAGTGAACACTGAAGCTTTCTTT
TRBV7-9,14,NA,NA,TRBJ1-1,CASSSTQGGTEAFF,TGTGCCAGCAGCTCGACCCAGGGTGGTACTGAAGCTTTCTTT
TRBV9,15,NA,TRBD1,TRBJ1-5,CASSTRTGVNQPQHF,TGTGCCAGCAGCACCCGGACAGGGGTTAATCAGCCCCAGCATTTT
TRBV19,12,NA,NA,TRBJ1-1,CASSIPGTEAFF,TGTGCCAGTAGTATACCGGGCACTGAAGCTTTCTTT
TRBV9,15,NA,TRBD1,TRBJ2-2,CASSDQGQPTGELFF,TGTGCCAGCAGCGACCAGGGACAGCCCACCGGGGAGCTGTTTTTT
TRBV4-2,14,NA,NA,TRBJ2-5,CASSQGGERETQYF,TGTGCCAGCAGCCAAGGGGGCGAACGAGAGACCCAGTACTTC
TRBV10-1,14,NA,NA,TRBJ2-3,CASSEDRRTDTQYF,TGCGCCAGCAGTGAGGACAGACGCACAGATACGCAGTATTTT
TRBV9,14,once,TRBD1,TRBJ2-7,CASSRDRGLNEQYF,TGTGCCAGCAGCCGGGACAGGGGGCTTAACGAGCAGTACTTC
TRBV2,16,NA,TRBD1,TRBJ1-5,CASRTTGGWGNQPQHF,TGTGCCAGCAGGACCACAGGGGGCTGGGGCAATCAGCCCCAGCATTTT
TRBV5-6,13,NA,NA,TRBJ1-4,CASSFAGSGKLFF,TGTGCCAGCAGCTTCGCAGGTAGCGGAAAACTGTTTTTT
TRBV6-5,13,few,NA,TRBJ1-6,CASSRHELGPLHF,TGTGCCAGCAGCAGACACGAGTTGGGACCCCTCCACTTT
TRBV9,17,NA,TRBD2,TRBJ2-3,CASSVDLAGGAADTQYF,TGTGCCAGCAGCGTAGATTTAGCGGGAGGTGCGGCAGATACGCAGTATTTT
TRBV5-6,13,NA,NA,TRBJ2-1,CASSLVSYNEQFF,TGTGCCAGCAGCTTGGTGAGCTACAATGAGCAGTTCTTC
TRBV2,14,NA,NA,TRBJ2-7,CASSESPVSYEQYF,TGTGCCAGCAGTGAAAGTCCGGTGTCCTACGAGCAGTACTTC